This T cell receptor beta chain was identified in a study of blood T cell repertoires in COVID-19. Study information: The study drew acute and convalescent COVID-19 samples from the United States, Italy and Spain. T cells, B-cell-depleted T cells, or PBMCs provided the cDNA or gDNA that served as material.

In the original processing: Reference gene primer amplification gave estimated nucleated cell counts. Clones were sequenced by immunoSEQ multiplex PCR, and TCRdb holds only the in-frame ones, with some missing. V and J calls and clone size follow that table, whereas D and trimming were derived from the DNA. The sample has fewer than 95,000 clones; around 90% are singletons. V lost 4 bases, J lost 10 bases, and 2 bases stayed unmatched. This CDR3 is 12 amino acids long. Germline V gene sequence: CDR1 SGHNT, CDR2 YYREEE (reference sequence). The V gene is TRBV5-4, the J gene TRBJ1-6, with 7 bases lining up with TRBD1. Sample: peripheral blood. The TCR sequence derives from a woman over 75 with acute or convalescent COVID-19. DNA for the CDR3: TGTGCCAGCAGCCGACAGGGCTCACCCCTCCACTTT. Protein sequence: CASSRQGSPLHF. Supplemented by reference TRBV5-4 and TRBJ1-6, the full variable domain reads ETGVTQSPTHLIKTRGQQVTLRCSSQSGHNTVSWYQQALGQGPQFIFQYYREEENGRGNFPPRFSGLQFPNYSSELNVNALELDDSALYLCASSRQGSPLHFGNGTRLTVT.